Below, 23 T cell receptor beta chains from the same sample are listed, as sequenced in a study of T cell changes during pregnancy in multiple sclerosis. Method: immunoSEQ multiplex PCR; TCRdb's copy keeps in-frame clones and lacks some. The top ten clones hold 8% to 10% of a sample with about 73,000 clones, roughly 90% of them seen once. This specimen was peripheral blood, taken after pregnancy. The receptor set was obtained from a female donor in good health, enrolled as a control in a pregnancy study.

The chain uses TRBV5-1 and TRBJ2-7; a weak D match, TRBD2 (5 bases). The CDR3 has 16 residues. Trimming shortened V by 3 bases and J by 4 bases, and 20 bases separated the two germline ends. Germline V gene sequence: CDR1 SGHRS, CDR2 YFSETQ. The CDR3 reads CASSYSPPSSGYEQYF. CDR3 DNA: TGCGCCAGCAGCTATAGCCCCCCTAGCTCCGGTTACGAGCAGTACTTC. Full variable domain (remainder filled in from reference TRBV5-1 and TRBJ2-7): KAGVTQTPRYLIKTRGQQVTLSCSPISGHRSVSWYQQTPGQGLQFLFEYFSETQRNKGNFPGRFSGRQFSNSRSEMNVSTLELGDSALYLCASSYSPPSSGYEQYFGPGTRLTVT.

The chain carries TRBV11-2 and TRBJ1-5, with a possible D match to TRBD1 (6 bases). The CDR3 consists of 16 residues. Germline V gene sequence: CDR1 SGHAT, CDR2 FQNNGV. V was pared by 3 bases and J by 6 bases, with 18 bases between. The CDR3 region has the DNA TGTGCCAGCAGCTTGGGGACAATTGTCGGCAGTCAGCCCCAGCATTTT. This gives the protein CASSLGTIVGSQPQHF.

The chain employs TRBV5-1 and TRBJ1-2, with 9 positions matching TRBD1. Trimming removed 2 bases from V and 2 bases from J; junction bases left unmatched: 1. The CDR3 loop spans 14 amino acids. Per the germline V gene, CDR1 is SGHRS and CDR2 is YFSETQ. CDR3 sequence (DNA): TGCGCCAGCAGCTTCGACAGGGGGAACTATGGCTACACCTTC. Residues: CASSFDRGNYGYTF.

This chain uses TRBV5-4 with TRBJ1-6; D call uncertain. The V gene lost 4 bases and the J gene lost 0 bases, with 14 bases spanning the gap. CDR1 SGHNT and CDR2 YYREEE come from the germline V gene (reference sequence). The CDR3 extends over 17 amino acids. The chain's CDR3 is CASSPEISSSYNSPLHF. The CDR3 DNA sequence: TGTGCCAGCAGCCCCGAAATTTCCAGCTCCTATAATTCACCCCTCCACTTT.

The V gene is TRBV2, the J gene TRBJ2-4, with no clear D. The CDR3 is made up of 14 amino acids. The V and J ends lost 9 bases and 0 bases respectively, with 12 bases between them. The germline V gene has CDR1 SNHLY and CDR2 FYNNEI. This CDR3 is CASKETLAKNIQYF. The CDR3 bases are TGTGCCAGTAAGGAGACTCTAGCCAAAAACATTCAGTACTTC.

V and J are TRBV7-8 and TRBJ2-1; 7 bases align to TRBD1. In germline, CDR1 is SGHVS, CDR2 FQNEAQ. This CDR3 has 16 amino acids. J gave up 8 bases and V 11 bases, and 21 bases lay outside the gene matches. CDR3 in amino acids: CAVSSKGDRLLHEQFF. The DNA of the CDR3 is TGTGCCGTAAGTTCGAAGGGGGACAGATTATTGCATGAGCAGTTCTTC.

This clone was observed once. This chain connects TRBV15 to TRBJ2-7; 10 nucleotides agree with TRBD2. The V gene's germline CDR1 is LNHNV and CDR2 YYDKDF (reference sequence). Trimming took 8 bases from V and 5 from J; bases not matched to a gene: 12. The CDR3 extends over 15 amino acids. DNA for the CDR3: TGTGCCACCTTCCTTAGCGGGGGGCCCGCCCACGAGCAGTACTTC. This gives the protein CATFLSGGPAHEQYF.

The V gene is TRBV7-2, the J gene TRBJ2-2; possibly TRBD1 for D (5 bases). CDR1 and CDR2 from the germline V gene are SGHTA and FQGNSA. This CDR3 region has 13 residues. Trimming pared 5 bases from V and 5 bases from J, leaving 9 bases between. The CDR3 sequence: CASSHPGTGELFF. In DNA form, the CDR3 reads TGTGCCAGCAGCCACCCAGGGACCGGGGAGCTGTTTTTT.

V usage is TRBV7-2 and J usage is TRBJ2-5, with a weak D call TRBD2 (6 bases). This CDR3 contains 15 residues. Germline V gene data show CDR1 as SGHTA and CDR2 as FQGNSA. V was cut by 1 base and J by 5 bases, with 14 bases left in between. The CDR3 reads CASSLGSGEAETQYF. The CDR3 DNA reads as TGTGCCAGCAGCTTAGGATCGGGAGAGGCGGAGACCCAGTACTTC.

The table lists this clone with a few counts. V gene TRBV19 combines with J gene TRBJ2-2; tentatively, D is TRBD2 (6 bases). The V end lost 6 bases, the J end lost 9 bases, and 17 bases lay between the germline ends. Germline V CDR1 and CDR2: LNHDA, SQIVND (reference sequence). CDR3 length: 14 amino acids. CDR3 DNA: TGTGCCAGTAGACGCCCCGGGGGAACCAGGGAGCTGTTTTTT. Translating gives CASRRPGGTRELFF. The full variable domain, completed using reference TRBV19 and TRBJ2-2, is DGGITQSPKYLFRKEGQNVTLSCEQNLNHDAMYWYRQDPGQGLRLIYYSQIVNDFQKGDIAEGYSVSREKKESFPLTVTSAQKNPTAFYLCASRRPGGTRELFFGEGSRLTVL.

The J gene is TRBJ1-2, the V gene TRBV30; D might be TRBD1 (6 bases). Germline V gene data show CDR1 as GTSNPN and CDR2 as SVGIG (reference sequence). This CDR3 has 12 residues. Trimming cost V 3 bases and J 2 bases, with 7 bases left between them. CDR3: CAWRTGNYGYTF. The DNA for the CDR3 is TGTGCCTGGAGAACAGGGAACTATGGCTACACCTTC.

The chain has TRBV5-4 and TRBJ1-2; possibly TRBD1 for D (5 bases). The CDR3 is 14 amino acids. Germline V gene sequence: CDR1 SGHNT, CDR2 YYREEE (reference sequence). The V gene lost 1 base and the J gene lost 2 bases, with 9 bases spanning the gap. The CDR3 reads CASSLFGANYGYTF. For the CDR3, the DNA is TGTGCCAGCAGCTTGTTTGGGGCCAACTATGGCTACACCTTC. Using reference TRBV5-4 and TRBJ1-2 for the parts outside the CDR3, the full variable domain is ETGVTQSPTHLIKTRGQQVTLRCSSQSGHNTVSWYQQALGQGPQFIFQYYREEENGRGNFPPRFSGLQFPNYSSELNVNALELDDSALYLCASSLFGANYGYTFGSGTRLTVV.

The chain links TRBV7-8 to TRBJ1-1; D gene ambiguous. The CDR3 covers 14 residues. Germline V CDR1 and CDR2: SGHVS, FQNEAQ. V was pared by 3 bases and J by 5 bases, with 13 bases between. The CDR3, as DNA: TGTGCCAGCAGCTTGATGAGGGTTAATACTGAAGCTTTCTTT. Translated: CASSLMRVNTEAFF. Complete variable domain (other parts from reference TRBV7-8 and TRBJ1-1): GAGVSQSPRYKVAKRGQDVALRCDPISGHVSLFWYQQALGQGPEFLTYFQNEAQLDKSGLPSDRFFAERPEGSVSTLKIQRTQQEDSAVYLCASSLMRVNTEAFFGQGTRLTVV.

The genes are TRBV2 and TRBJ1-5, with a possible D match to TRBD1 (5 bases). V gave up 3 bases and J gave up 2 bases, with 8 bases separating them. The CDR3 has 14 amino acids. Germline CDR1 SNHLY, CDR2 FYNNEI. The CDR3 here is CASSDGGGNQPQHF. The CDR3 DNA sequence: TGTGCCAGCAGTGATGGGGGGGGCAATCAGCCCCAGCATTTT.

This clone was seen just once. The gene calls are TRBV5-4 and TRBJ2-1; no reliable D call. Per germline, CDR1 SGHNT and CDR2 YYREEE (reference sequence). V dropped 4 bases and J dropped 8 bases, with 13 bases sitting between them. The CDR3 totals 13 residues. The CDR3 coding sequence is TGTGCCAGCAGCCTACCTAGTTCCCATGAGCAGTTCTTC. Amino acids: CASSLPSSHEQFF.

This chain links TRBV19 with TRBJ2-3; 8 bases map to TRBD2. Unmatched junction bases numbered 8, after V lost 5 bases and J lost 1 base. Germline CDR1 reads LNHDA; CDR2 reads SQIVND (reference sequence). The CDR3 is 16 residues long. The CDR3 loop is CASSPLLTSGTDTQYF. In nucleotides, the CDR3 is TGTGCCAGTAGTCCGTTACTGACTAGCGGCACAGATACGCAGTATTTT. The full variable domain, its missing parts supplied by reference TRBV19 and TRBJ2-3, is DGGITQSPKYLFRKEGQNVTLSCEQNLNHDAMYWYRQDPGQGLRLIYYSQIVNDFQKGDIAEGYSVSREKKESFPLTVTSAQKNPTAFYLCASSPLLTSGTDTQYFGPGTRLTVL.

The CDR3 DNA reads as TGTGCCAGCAGCTTATCGGACAGGGTCGCTGAAGCTTTCTTT. Protein product: CASSLSDRVAEAFF. V and J are TRBV7-9 and TRBJ1-1; 8 bases match TRBD1. CDR3 length: 14 residues. Per the germline V gene, CDR1 is SEHNR and CDR2 is FQNEAQ (reference sequence). V shed 2 bases, J shed 6 bases, and the junction held 5 bases outside the gene matches.

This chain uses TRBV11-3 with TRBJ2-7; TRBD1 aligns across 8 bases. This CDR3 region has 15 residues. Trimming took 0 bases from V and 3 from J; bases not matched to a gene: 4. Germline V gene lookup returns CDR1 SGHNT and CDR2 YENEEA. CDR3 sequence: CASSLEGTGSYEQYF. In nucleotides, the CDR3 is TGTGCCAGCAGCTTAGAGGGGACAGGTAGCTACGAGCAGTACTTC.

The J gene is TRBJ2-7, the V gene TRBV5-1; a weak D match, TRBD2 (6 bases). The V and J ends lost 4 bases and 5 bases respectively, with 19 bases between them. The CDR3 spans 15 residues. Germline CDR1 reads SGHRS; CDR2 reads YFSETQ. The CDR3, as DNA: TGCGCCAGCAGCCCAAGCCTCGCGGGATCCCACGAGCAGTACTTC. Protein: CASSPSLAGSHEQYF.

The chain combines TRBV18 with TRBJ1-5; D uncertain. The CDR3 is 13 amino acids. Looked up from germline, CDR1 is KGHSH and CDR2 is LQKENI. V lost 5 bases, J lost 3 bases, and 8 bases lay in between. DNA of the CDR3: TGTGCCAGCTCAGGTGAGGACAATCAGCCCCAGCATTTT. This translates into CASSGEDNQPQHF.

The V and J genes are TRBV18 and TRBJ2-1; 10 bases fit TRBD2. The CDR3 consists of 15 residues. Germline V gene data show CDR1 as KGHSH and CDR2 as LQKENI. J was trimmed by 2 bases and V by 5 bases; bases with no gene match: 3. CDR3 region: CASSVSGGAYNEQFF. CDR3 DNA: TGTGCCAGCTCAGTGAGCGGGGGGGCCTACAATGAGCAGTTCTTC. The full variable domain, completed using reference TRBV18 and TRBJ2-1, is NAGVMQNPRHLVRRRGQEARLRCSPMKGHSHVYWYRQLPEEGLKFMVYLQKENIIDESGMPKERFSAEFPKEGPSILRIQQVVRGDSAAYFCASSVSGGAYNEQFFGPGTRLTVL.

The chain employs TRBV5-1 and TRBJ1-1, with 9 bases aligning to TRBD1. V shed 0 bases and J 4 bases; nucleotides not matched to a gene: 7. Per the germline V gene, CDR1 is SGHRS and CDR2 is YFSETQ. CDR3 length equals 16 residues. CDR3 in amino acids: CASSLEGTGRGTEAFF. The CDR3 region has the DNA TGCGCCAGCAGCTTGGAGGGGACAGGGAGAGGCACTGAAGCTTTCTTT.

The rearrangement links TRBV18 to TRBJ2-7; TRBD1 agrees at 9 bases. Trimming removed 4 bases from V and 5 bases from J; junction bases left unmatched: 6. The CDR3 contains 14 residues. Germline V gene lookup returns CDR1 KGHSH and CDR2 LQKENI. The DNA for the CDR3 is TGTGCCAGCTCACGACAGGGGGAAGGCGACGAGCAGTACTTC. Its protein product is CASSRQGEGDEQYF.